The 7 T cell receptor beta chains presented below share a single source sample, sequenced in a study of T cell changes during pregnancy in multiple sclerosis. Produced via immunoSEQ multiplex PCR; TCRdb's table is partial and in-frame only. The table records under 45,000 clones, roughly 92% of them present only once. Sequencing used CD4+ T cells from peripheral blood mononuclear cells, obtained in the first trimester of pregnancy. These receptors originate from a female donor with multiple sclerosis, enrolled in a pregnancy study.

The genes are TRBV11-2 and TRBJ2-7; no firm D call. The CDR3 extends over 12 amino acids. Trimming pared 3 bases from V and 2 bases from J, leaving 5 bases between. In germline, CDR1 is SGHAT, CDR2 FQNNGV. CDR3 DNA sequence: TGTGCCAGCAGCTTTGACACCTACGAGCAGTACTTC. Translating gives CASSFDTYEQYF.

A note on this clone: This sample includes further DNA sequences coding for the same CDR3. The rearrangement uses TRBV14 and TRBJ2-3, with TRBD2 identical over 12 bases. V shed 5 bases, J shed 6 bases, and the junction held 12 bases outside the gene matches. Per germline, CDR1 SGHDN and CDR2 FVKESK. This CDR3 has 17 amino acids. In DNA form, the CDR3 reads TGTGCCAGCAGCGCTATAAGACTAGCGGGAGATAGGGATACGCAGTATTTT. This sequence encodes CASSAIRLAGDRDTQYF. The whole variable domain, remainder taken from reference TRBV14 and TRBJ2-3, is EAGVTQFPSHSVIEKGQTVTLRCDPISGHDNLYWYRRVMGKEIKFLLHFVKESKQDESGMPNNRFLAERTGGTYSTLKVQPAELEDSGVYFCASSAIRLAGDRDTQYFGPGTRLTVL.

This sequence joins TRBV9 and TRBJ2-4; 7 nucleotides match TRBD1. Germline V CDR1 and CDR2: SGDLS, YYNGEE. Losses at the gene ends were 0 bases for V and 6 bases for J; bases not matched to a gene: 0. CDR3 length: 13 residues. DNA of the CDR3: TGTGCCAGCAGCGTAGGGACAGGAAACATTCAGTACTTC. It specifies CASSVGTGNIQYF.

V is TRBV7-9 and J is TRBJ1-1, with 10 nucleotides matching TRBD1. This CDR3 contains 13 residues. Germline CDR1 SEHNR, CDR2 FQNEAQ (reference sequence). V lost 6 bases to trimming and J lost 5 bases; unmatched junction nucleotides: 3. The CDR3 protein is CASRVDRGTEAFF. The CDR3, as DNA: TGTGCCAGCAGAGTGGACAGGGGGACTGAAGCTTTCTTT.

The sample holds one count of this clone. The chain has TRBV19 and TRBJ2-1; 7 positions agree with TRBD2. Germline V lookup: CDR1 LNHDA, CDR2 SQIVND (reference sequence). J gave up 5 bases and V 1 base, and 5 bases lay outside the gene matches. The CDR3 covers 15 residues. CDR3 coding DNA: TGTGCCAGTAGTATAGTAGCGGGCGAAAACAATGAGCAGTTCTTC. It specifies CASSIVAGENNEQFF.

J is TRBJ2-6 and V is TRBV7-9; D gene unclear. V was shortened by 6 bases and J by 4 bases, with 16 bases between the two germline ends. CDR1 is SEHNR and CDR2 is FQNEAQ in the germline V gene (reference sequence). The CDR3 is made up of 16 amino acids. In DNA form, the CDR3 reads TGTGCCAGCAGAACGCCAGGTCTTAGGGGGGCCAACGTCCTGACTTTC. Protein product: CASRTPGLRGANVLTF.

The rearrangement links TRBV7-3 to TRBJ1-3; the D is unclear. V was trimmed by 8 bases and J by 3 bases, leaving 14 bases between them. Germline V gene lookup returns CDR1 SGHTA and CDR2 FQGTGA. This CDR3 comprises 14 residues. The CDR3 region is CASSRGLGGNTIYF. Here the CDR3 DNA reads TGTGCCAGCTCCCGCGGGTTGGGTGGAAACACCATATATTTT.